A selection of T cell receptor beta chains follows, all from one sample in a study of blood T cell repertoires in COVID-19. TCRdb keeps only in-frame clones here, not all; method: immunoSEQ multiplex PCR. In the table there are some 410,000 clones, around nine tenths of which are singletons. The sample consisted of PBMCs or T cells enriched from blood (not recorded which). Receptors originate from a woman in her 30s with acute COVID-19. The CDR3 runs from the conserved cysteine through the conserved F or W. A D gene is named only where the DNA matches it firmly. Part of the rows lack a size; the others show once, few, many or a class for expanded clones.

. TRBJ1-5 TRBV2 . TGTGCCAGCAGTGAGGCACAGGGAAATCAGCCCCAGCATTTT CASSEAQGNQPQHF
. TRBJ1-2 TRBV24-1 . TGTGCCACCAGTGGAGGACAACCGAACTATGGCTACACCTTC CATSGGQPNYGYTF
. TRBJ1-1 TRBV6-5 . TGTGCCAGCAGCCGGCCGGCGGGGAACACTGAAGCTTTCTTT CASSRPAGNTEAFF
. TRBJ1-2 TRBV24-1 . TGTGCCACCAGTGTTAGCAGAAACTATGGCTACACCTTC CATSVSRNYGYTF
TRBD1 TRBJ1-1 TRBV6-5 . TGTGCCAGCAGTCAATTCAGGGGGGCCACTGAAGCTTTCTTT CASSQFRGATEAFF
. TRBJ1-4 TRBV15 . TGTGCCACCAGCAAGGACAGTCTGACGAATGAAAAACTGTTTTTT CATSKDSLTNEKLFF
TRBD1 TRBJ2-3 TRBV19 once TGTGCCAGCCAACAGGGGGCGCTGGGGGCAGATACGCAGTATTTT CASQQGALGADTQYF
. TRBJ1-5 TRBV6-1 . TGTGCCAGCAGTGAAGTACCGGGCTGGCGGGGTTCGGTTCAGCCCCAGCATTTT CASSEVPGWRGSVQPQHF
TRBD2 TRBJ2-1 TRBV7-6 . TGTGCCAGCAGAATAGAAGGGAGGGAACTTGAGCAGTTCTTC CASRIEGRELEQFF
. TRBJ2-3 TRBV7-2 . TGTGCCAGCAGCCCAAGGACTAACACAGATACGCAGTATTTT CASSPRTNTDTQYF
. TRBJ1-6 TRBV7-2 . TGTGCCAGCAGCTTAGAAACAGTAGGATCACCCCTCCACTTT CASSLETVGSPLHF
. TRBJ1-2 TRBV7-2 . TGTGCCAGCAGCCGCCGGGGATCCTATGGCTACACCTTC CASSRRGSYGYTF
TRBD1 TRBJ2-1 TRBV2 . TGTGCCAGCACCGGGACAGGGGGCAGTTTAGGGAGCAATGAGCAGTTCTTC CASTGTGGSLGSNEQFF
TRBD1 TRBJ1-5 TRBV6-2/TRBV6-3 . TGTGCCAGCAGCCGCCGATCAGGGGGTAGTAGCGTGAGCAATCAGCCCCAGCATTTT CASSRRSGGSSVSNQPQHF
TRBD1 TRBJ1-1 TRBV7-9 . TGTGCCAGCAGCTTAGTACAGGGGGGGACTGAAGCTTTCTTT CASSLVQGGTEAFF
TRBD1 TRBJ1-2 TRBV18 . TGTGCCAGCTCACGAACAGGGGGTCGAGACTATGGCTACACCTTC CASSRTGGRDYGYTF
. TRBJ2-5 TRBV7-3 . TGTGCCAGCAGCTTGACAGTGAAGGAGACCCAGTACTTC CASSLTVKETQYF
TRBD2 TRBJ2-1 TRBV9 . TGTGCCAGCAGCCCCCAGACTAGCCCCAATGAGCAGTTCTTC CASSPQTSPNEQFF
. TRBJ1-3 TRBV5-4 . TGTGCCAGCAGCCCCGGAGCGCTTGGAAACACCATATATTTT CASSPGALGNTIYF
TRBD2 TRBJ2-1 TRBV30 . TGTGCCTGGAGGATGAGCGGGGGGGCCCCCGATGAGCAGTTCTTC CAWRMSGGAPDEQFF
TRBD1 TRBJ1-2 TRBV14 . TGTGCCAGCAGTCCAGGGGGCTATGGCTACACCTTC CASSPGGYGYTF
TRBD1 TRBJ1-5 TRBV2 few TGTGCCAGCAAAAGGGACAGGGGGGCCGGCAATCAGCCCCAGCATTTT CASKRDRGAGNQPQHF
. TRBJ1-1 TRBV7-9 . TGTGCCAGCAGCTTTTCCTTCACGTCCGGGGTGTTGAACACTGAAGCTTTCTTT CASSFSFTSGVLNTEAFF
TRBD1 TRBJ1-5 TRBV10-2 . TGCGCCAGCAGTCAGGACAGGGGAAGTCAGCCCCAGCATTTT CASSQDRGSQPQHF
. TRBJ1-1 TRBV3-1/TRBV3-2 . TGTGCCAGCAGCCAAGGACAGATGAACACTGAAGCTTTCTTT CASSQGQMNTEAFF
. TRBJ2-7 TRBV6-5 once TGTGCCAGCAGTTTCCCTGGCGGGGCTGGCGAGCAGTACTTC CASSFPGGAGEQYF
. TRBJ1-5 TRBV28 . TGTGCCAGCAGTCTCTATAGCAATCAGCCCCAGCATTTT CASSLYSNQPQHF
TRBD2 TRBJ2-3 TRBV10-1 . TGCGCCAGCAGTGAACCTAGCGGGGCTACAGATACGCAGTATTTT CASSEPSGATDTQYF
TRBD1 TRBJ1-1 TRBV5-1 . TGCGCCAGCAGCCAGGGACAGCTCATGAACACTGAAGCTTTCTTT CASSQGQLMNTEAFF
TRBD1 TRBJ1-1 TRBV6-2/TRBV6-3 . TGTGCCAGCAGTTCGATCCTAACAGGGGTTAACACTGAAGCTTTCTTT CASSSILTGVNTEAFF
. TRBJ2-3 TRBV28 . TGTGCCAGCAGTCCGCAGCGCCGCACAGATACGCAGTATTTT CASSPQRRTDTQYF
TRBD1 TRBJ1-5 TRBV28 . TGTGCCAGCAGCACGACAGGGCCCAGCAATCAGCCCCAGCATTTT CASSTTGPSNQPQHF
. TRBJ2-6 TRBV29-1 once TGCAGCGCGTTGGGGGCCGGGGCCAACGTCCTGACTTTC CSALGAGANVLTF
TRBD1 TRBJ2-7 TRBV19 once TGTGCCAGTAGTATCGGGACAGGGCTGAACGAGCAGTACTTC CASSIGTGLNEQYF
. TRBJ2-2 TRBV5-4 . TGTGCCAGCAGCTTGGGGCCGGGCACCGGGGAGCTGTTTTTT CASSLGPGTGELFF
. TRBJ1-1 TRBV12-3/TRBV12-4 . TGTGCCAGCAGTACCCACAGGAACAGTGAAGCTTTCTTT CASSTHRNSEAFF
TRBD1 TRBJ2-4 TRBV5-3 . TGTGCCAGAAGTCGATACCTCAGGGGGCGACCGTCGGGCATAGCCAAAAACATTCAGTACTTC CARSRYLRGRPSGIAKNIQYF
TRBD2 TRBJ2-2 TRBV30 . TGTGCCTGGAGGCGGGGACTAGCGGACACCGGGGAGCTGTTTTTT CAWRRGLADTGELFF
. TRBJ2-7 TRBV15 . TGTGCCACCAGCAGATCTGACAGTCCCTACGAGCAGTACTTC CATSRSDSPYEQYF
TRBD1 TRBJ1-1 TRBV7-9 . TGTGCCAGCAGCCAGATGACAGGGGAGTTGAACACTGAAGCTTTCTTT CASSQMTGELNTEAFF
. TRBJ2-6 TRBV3-1/TRBV3-2 . TGTGCCAGCAGCCAGAACCCCAGACTAACGGCGGGGGCCAACGTCCTGACTTTC CASSQNPRLTAGANVLTF
TRBD2 TRBJ2-3 TRBV18 . TGTGCCAGCTCACCACCCGGGACTAGCCTCACAGATACGCAGTATTTT CASSPPGTSLTDTQYF
TRBD2 TRBJ2-7 TRBV10-3 . TGTGCCATCAGTAAACTAGCGAACGAGCAGTACTTC CAISKLANEQYF
. TRBJ1-1 TRBV29-1 . TGCAGCGTTGAAGGGAGGAGTGTGAACACTGAAGCTTTCTTT CSVEGRSVNTEAFF
. TRBJ1-1 TRBV7-9 . TGTGCCAGCAGCTTAGGAGGCATAGGGAACACTGAAGCTTTCTTT CASSLGGIGNTEAFF
. TRBJ2-3 TRBV30 . TGTGCCTGGAGTACCGGACAGATCTACACAGATACGCAGTATTTT CAWSTGQIYTDTQYF
TRBD2 TRBJ2-3 TRBV9 . TGTGCCAGCAGCGTAGCTAGCGGGGGGGTCTCTTATACGCAGTATTTT CASSVASGGVSYTQYF
. TRBJ2-6 TRBV19 . TGTGCCAGTAGTATTTCGCTTGGGACAAGCGGGGCCAACGTCCTGACTTTC CASSISLGTSGANVLTF